This T cell receptor (beta chain) was sequenced in a study of vaccination effects on CD4 cells after COVID-19. Study-level background: Subjects were given two BNT162b2 or mRNA-1273 vaccine doses.

From germline, CDR1 is SGDLS and CDR2 YYNGEE. The CDR3 runs 16 residues. V lost 4 bases, J lost 4 bases, and 18 bases lay in between. As to this clone: The target antigen is unknown.

Peptide-pool stimulation followed by sequencing identified expanded antigen-specific CD4+ clonotypes in the ViraFEST assay. The authors isolated CD4+ T cells after about eleven days of culture. Among the vaccine recipients, none had a prior SARS-CoV-2 infection, and nucleocapsid antibodies were negative. Culturing of 1.5 million to 2 million PBMC per well took place with 8.5 to 10 IU/ml IL-2 and about 10 ug/ml peptides. Sequencing was performed with immunoSEQ multiplex PCR; in TCRdb, only in-frame clones are kept and a portion is missing. This table holds 35,000 to 50,000 clones, 77% found once. The receptor comes from a human donor who received a COVID-19 vaccine. This chain uses TRBV9 with TRBJ1-3, with TRBD1 as a possible D gene (6 bases). This sample comprised CD4+ T cells from PBMCs cultured with HCoV-NL63 spike peptides, obtained before COVID-19 vaccination. CDR3 amino acids: CASSLPTQGLGNTIYF. Here the CDR3 DNA reads TGTGCCAGCAGCCTGCCAACCCAGGGGCTGGGAAACACCATATATTTT. Looking up the rest from reference TRBV9 and TRBJ1-3 gives the full variable domain: DSGVTQTPKHLITATGQRVTLRCSPRSGDLSVYWYQQSLDQGLQFLIQYYNGEERAKGNILERFSAQQFPDLHSELNLSSLELGDSALYFCASSLPTQGLGNTIYFGEGSWLTVV.